The T cell receptor beta chain described here comes from a study of T-cell reconstitution after alpha-beta-depleted transplantation in children. The study, taken as a whole, reports: Elevated TCRbeta diversity at day 60 was traced, in some patients, to surviving recipient T cells and thymic progenitors. After transplant, at about two months, alpha-beta T cells were reportedly derived from several hundred expanded graft clones. A year post-transplant, T-cell counts and diversity derived mostly from newly produced T cells.

Molecular barcoding with unique molecular identifiers was used for the TCRbeta library. TCRdb analysed the PCR reads with MiXCR anew, one entry per CDR3 protein. Of a few hundred thousand distinct CDR3 sequences listed, 10% are singletons. This clonotype was found a few times. The antigen is undetermined. There are 14 residues in the CDR3. The J segment lost 2 bases and the V segment lost 8 bases, leaving 0 bases of the junction unmatched. Germline CDR1 is SGHTA and CDR2 is FQGTGA. The origin of this receptor is a boy under two years old with acute myeloid leukemia, due to receive a stem cell transplant. This chain joins TRBV7-3 and TRBJ2-1; 13 bases agree with TRBD2. Sequences were derived from PBMCs, sampled before TCRalphabeta/CD19-depleted stem cell transplant. In nucleotides, the CDR3 is TGTGCCAGCGGACTAGCGGGAGCCTACAATGAGCAGTTCTTC. This gives the protein CASGLAGAYNEQFF.